This TCR beta chain was sequenced in a study of control samples from healthy donors and cancer patients. Germline assignment: CDR1 MGHRA and CDR2 YSYEKL. The CDR3 consists of 14 residues. Trimming stripped 1 base from V and 13 bases from J, with 19 bases between. The table came from immunoSEQ multiplex PCR; TCRdb's copy has only in-frame clones and leaves some out. The table records fewer than 85,000 clones, about 94% of them present only once. The sequenced sample consisted of blood. The receptor comes from a woman in her 30s in good health. This rearrangement joins TRBV4-1 to TRBJ1-2; no clear D. The chain's CDR3 is CASSQGESLGGFTF. CDR3 coding DNA: TGCGCCAGCAGCCAAGGGGAAAGCCTGGGTGGGTTCACCTTC.